These 4 T cell receptor beta chains originate from one sample sequenced in a study of T-cell memory formation after mild COVID-19. TCRdb passed the 5' RACE reads through MiXCR, listing each CDR3 protein once. The data contain around 300,000 distinct CDR3 sequences, around 15% of them singletons. The sequencing input was PBMCs or a T cell subset sorted from them (not recorded which). The source of these receptors is a man younger than 35 who had mild COVID-19 (a few samples of this study predate the infection). Cell type and time point are not known.

This clonotype was found a few times. The chain recombines TRBV7-8 with TRBJ1-5; D not resolved. This CDR3 has 14 amino acids. CDR1 SGHVS and CDR2 FQNEAQ come from the germline V gene. Trimming took 6 bases from V and 7 from J, leaving 16 bases between them. CDR3 residues: CASSVTLPGQPQHF. As DNA, the CDR3 is TGTGCCAGCAGTGTGACGTTGCCGGGGCAGCCCCAGCATTTT.

This clonotype has only a few counts. The V gene is TRBV4-1, the J gene TRBJ1-1, with a tentative D call TRBD1 (6 bases). The CDR3 has 15 amino acids. The germline V gene has CDR1 MGHRA and CDR2 YSYEKL. The V and J ends lost 1 base and 8 bases respectively, with 17 bases between them. The CDR3 spells CASSQVGGSHVEAFF. DNA of the CDR3: TGCGCCAGCAGCCAAGTTGGGGGCAGCCACGTCGAAGCTTTCTTT.

V is TRBV6-5 and J is TRBJ2-3; no definite D call. Trimming took off 2 bases at V and 4 bases at J, with 7 bases between the two ends. The CDR3 consists of 13 residues. Per the germline V gene, CDR1 is MNHEY and CDR2 is SVGAGI. The CDR3 loop reads CASSYRASDTQYF. The CDR3 DNA follows: TGTGCCAGCAGTTACAGGGCGTCAGATACGCAGTATTTT.

The sample holds a few counts of this clonotype. The CDR3 DNA is TGTGCCAGCAGTAACACGCTGGCGCAAACGGATACGCAGTATTTT. Protein product: CASSNTLAQTDTQYF. The V and J genes are TRBV6-5 and TRBJ2-3; D not resolved. The V end was cut by 5 bases, the J end by 6 bases, with 18 bases between. Germline-derived CDR1 and CDR2 are MNHEY and SVGAGI. The CDR3 sequence is 15 residues long.